The 14 T cell receptor beta chains reported below all come from one sample, sequenced in a study of shared clonotypes between healthy human individuals. The protocol was immunoSEQ multiplex PCR, while the TCRdb copy is restricted to in-frame clones and leaves out a portion. The data contain some 690,000 clones, roughly 88% of them singletons. The specimen sequenced was memory CD8+ T cells from PBMCs. Subset denoted: CD45RO+ cells pooled with CCR7-negative TemRA cells. The receptors were gathered from a man in his late teens or twenties in good health. Some clones in this sample may be carry-over from other donors' samples.

This chain connects TRBV4-3 to TRBJ2-2; TRBD2 matches at 9 bases. The V and J ends lost 4 bases and 2 bases, in that order; junction bases with no gene match: 2. CDR3 length equals 15 residues. Germline-derived CDR1 and CDR2 are LGHNA and YSLEER. The CDR3 loop reads CASSLAGDNTGELFF. In nucleotides, the CDR3 is TGCGCCAGCAGCCTAGCGGGAGACAACACCGGGGAGCTGTTTTTT.

This clone was observed once. The chain joins TRBV16 to TRBJ1-2; D gene unclear. CDR1 KGHSY and CDR2 FQNENV come from the germline V gene. The CDR3 consists of 12 residues. With 4 bases removed from V and 5 bases from J, the gap between germline ends came to 8 bases. Here the CDR3 DNA reads TGTGCCAGCAGCCCCCGGGTGTATGGCTACACCTTC. Translating gives CASSPRVYGYTF.

The chain carries TRBV4-3 and TRBJ2-7; TRBD1 is a possible D gene (6 bases). V was trimmed by 1 base and J by 0 bases, leaving 10 bases between them. The CDR3 extends over 15 amino acids. Germline V gives CDR1 LGHNA, CDR2 YSLEER. CDR3 protein: CASSQGTDFSYEQYF. The CDR3 bases are TGCGCCAGCAGCCAAGGGACAGATTTCTCCTACGAGCAGTACTTC.

Comment on this clone: Other nucleotide sequences from this sample produce the same CDR3. The V gene is TRBV7-9, the J gene TRBJ2-5; no firm D call. The CDR3 runs to 14 residues. The V end was cut by 4 bases, the J end by 0 bases, with 9 bases between. CDR1 and CDR2 from the germline V gene are SEHNR and FQNEAQ (reference sequence). CDR3 sequence: CASSSPENQETQYF. The CDR3 nucleotides read TGTGCCAGCAGCTCGCCCGAGAACCAAGAGACCCAGTACTTC.

V is TRBV7-9 and J is TRBJ2-1, with D perhaps TRBD1 (5 bases). Germline V CDR1 and CDR2: SEHNR, FQNEAQ (reference sequence). V lost 3 bases and J 7 bases, leaving 10 bases between the germline ends. The CDR3 runs 13 residues. CDR3 residues: CASSFDRKNEQFF. The CDR3 DNA reads TGTGCCAGCAGCTTCGACAGAAAAAATGAGCAGTTCTTC.

The CDR3 bases are TGTGCCAGTAGTGGGCTAGCCAACACCGGGGAGCTGTTTTTT. Translation: CASSGLANTGELFF. J is TRBJ2-2 and V is TRBV19, with D perhaps matching TRBD2 (5 bases). Per the germline V gene, CDR1 is LNHDA and CDR2 is SQIVND (reference sequence). V dropped 5 bases and J dropped 2 bases, with 9 bases sitting between them. This CDR3 has 14 residues.

V usage is TRBV10-3 and J usage is TRBJ1-2; unclear D gene. This CDR3 contains 14 residues. With 0 bases removed from V and 4 bases from J, the gap between germline ends came to 9 bases. CDR1 ENHRY and CDR2 SYGVKD come from the germline V gene. The CDR3 DNA reads TGTGCCATCAGTGAGTCGACAAGGTTCTATGGCTACACCTTC. Translating it yields CAISESTRFYGYTF.

V is TRBV5-6 and J is TRBJ1-2; no firm D call. The CDR3 spans 12 residues. Germline-derived CDR1 and CDR2 are SGHDT and YYEEEE. Trimming took off 4 bases at V and 4 bases at J, with 8 bases between the two ends. CDR3 region: CASSAATYGYTF. As DNA, the CDR3 is TGTGCCAGCAGCGCGGCTACCTATGGCTACACCTTC.

Regarding this clone: This sample includes further DNA sequences coding for the same CDR3. The rearrangement joins TRBV28 to TRBJ2-2; tentatively, D is TRBD1 or TRBD2 (5 bases each). The CDR3 has 15 residues. The V gene lost 6 bases and the J gene lost 4 bases, with 15 bases spanning the gap. CDR1 is MDHEN, CDR2 SYDVKM, per germline. The CDR3 loop reads CASRLGDTVTGELFF. The DNA for the CDR3 is TGTGCCAGCAGGTTGGGGGATACGGTCACCGGGGAGCTGTTTTTT.

This chain links TRBV7-7 with TRBJ2-5; 16 bases match TRBD2. The V gene's germline CDR1 is SSHAT and CDR2 FNYEAQ (reference sequence). CDR3 size: 20 residues. Trimming at V came to 6 bases and at J to 5 bases, leaving 18 bases not matched to a gene. The CDR3 region is CASSAIKKGTSGRAGETQYF. The CDR3 DNA reads TGTGCCAGCAGTGCCATCAAGAAGGGGACTAGCGGGAGGGCCGGTGAGACCCAGTACTTC.

The chain employs TRBV27 and TRBJ2-5; a possible D gene is TRBD2 (6 bases). Trimming took 3 bases from V and 5 from J, leaving 13 bases between them. CDR1 is MNHEY, CDR2 SMNVEV, per germline (reference sequence). This CDR3 has 14 amino acids. DNA of the CDR3: TGTGCCAGCAGTTTTTGGCCCGCGGGGGAGACCCAGTACTTC. Protein sequence: CASSFWPAGETQYF.

The chain links TRBV27 to TRBJ2-1, with D possibly TRBD2 on 6 matching bases. The V end was cut by 1 base, the J end by 1 base, with 11 bases between. CDR1 MNHEY and CDR2 SMNVEV come from the germline V gene (reference sequence). This CDR3 has 16 residues. Here the CDR3 reads CASSLWGETSYNEQFF. CDR3 nucleotides: TGTGCCAGCAGTTTATGGGGGGAGACTTCCTACAATGAGCAGTTCTTC.

The chain couples TRBV4-2 to TRBJ2-5, with 7 bases matching TRBD2. The CDR3 has 15 residues. Germline assignment: CDR1 LGHNA and CDR2 YNFKEQ. Germline trimming cut 5 bases from V and 2 bases from J; bases unmatched to any gene: 8. The CDR3, as DNA: TGTGCCAGCAGCTCGGGGGGAGAGTTACAAGAGACCCAGTACTTC. Encoded protein: CASSSGGELQETQYF.

V is TRBV5-6 and J is TRBJ1-5; tentative D call: TRBD1 (6 bases). Germline CDR1 is SGHDT and CDR2 is YYEEEE. The length of the CDR3 is 15 residues. Trimming left V 4 bases short and J 4 bases short, with 15 bases between. Here the CDR3 reads CASSPDRFWNQPQHF. CDR3 in DNA: TGTGCCAGCAGCCCGGACAGATTCTGGAATCAGCCCCAGCATTTT. The full variable domain, rest sourced from reference TRBV5-6 and TRBJ1-5, is DAGVTQSPTHLIKTRGQQVTLRCSPKSGHDTVSWYQQALGQGPQFIFQYYEEEERQRGNFPDRFSGHQFPNYSSELNVNALLLGDSALYLCASSPDRFWNQPQHFGDGTRLSIL.